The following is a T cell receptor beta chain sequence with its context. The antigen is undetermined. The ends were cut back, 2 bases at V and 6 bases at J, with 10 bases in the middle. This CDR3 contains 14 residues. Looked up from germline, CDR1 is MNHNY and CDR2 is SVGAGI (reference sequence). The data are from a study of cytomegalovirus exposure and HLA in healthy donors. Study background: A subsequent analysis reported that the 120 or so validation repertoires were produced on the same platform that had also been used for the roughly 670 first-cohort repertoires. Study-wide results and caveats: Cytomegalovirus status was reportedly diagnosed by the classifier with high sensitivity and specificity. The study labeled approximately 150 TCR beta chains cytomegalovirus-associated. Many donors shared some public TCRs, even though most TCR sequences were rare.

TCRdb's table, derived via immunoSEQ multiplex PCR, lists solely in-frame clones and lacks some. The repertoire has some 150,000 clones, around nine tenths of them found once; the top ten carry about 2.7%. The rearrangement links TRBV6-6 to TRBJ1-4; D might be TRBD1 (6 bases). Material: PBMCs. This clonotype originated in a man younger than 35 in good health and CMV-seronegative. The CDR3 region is CASSYAGADEKLFF. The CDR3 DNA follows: TGTGCCAGCAGTTACGCGGGGGCGGATGAAAAACTGTTTTTT.